This T cell receptor (beta chain) was captured by sequencing in a study of blood T cell repertoires in COVID-19. Study information: The samples span acute and convalescent COVID-19 from the United States, Italy and Spain.

The count of this clone is one. TCRdb keeps only in-frame clones here, not all; method: immunoSEQ multiplex PCR. The table shows under 200,000 clones, with about four fifths occurring only once. V lost 2 bases to trimming and J lost 0 bases, with 6 bases between them. This CDR3 is built from 14 residues. Germline CDR1 is SGHTA and CDR2 is FQGNSA. This chain uses TRBV7-2 with TRBJ2-3, with D unresolved. This TCR derives from a man aged 18 to 29 with active or convalescent COVID-19. Sequencing used peripheral blood. DNA of the CDR3: TGTGCCAGCAGCTTAACCAGGAGCACAGATACGCAGTATTTT. This sequence encodes CASSLTRSTDTQYF.